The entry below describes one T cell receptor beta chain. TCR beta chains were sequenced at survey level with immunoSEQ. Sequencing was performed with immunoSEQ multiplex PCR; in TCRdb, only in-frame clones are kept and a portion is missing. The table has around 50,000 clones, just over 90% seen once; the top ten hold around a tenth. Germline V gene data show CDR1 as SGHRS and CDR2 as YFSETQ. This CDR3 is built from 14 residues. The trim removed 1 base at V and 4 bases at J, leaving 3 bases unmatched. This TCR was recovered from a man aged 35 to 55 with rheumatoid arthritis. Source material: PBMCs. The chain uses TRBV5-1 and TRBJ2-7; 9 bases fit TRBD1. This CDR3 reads CASSLLTGGYEQYF. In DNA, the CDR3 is TGCGCCAGCAGCTTGCTGACAGGGGGTTACGAGCAGTACTTC.